Below, 27 T cell receptor beta chains from the same sample are listed, as sequenced in a study of blood T cell repertoires in COVID-19 (dated by TCRdb to about 2020). Libraries were built with the immunoSEQ multiplex PCR assay. Drawn from immuneACCESS, this table holds only the in-frame rearrangements with V and J called that TCRdb kept. Clones are partly lost; checked studies trace under half to an unresolved V gene and leave the rest unexplained. The sample table contains a few hundred thousand clones; only one count was recorded for approximately 85% of them. Of the sample, around 2% falls within the top ten clones. Sequenced sample: PBMCs or T cells enriched from blood (not recorded which). These receptor sequences come from a woman in her forties or fifties who had recovered from COVID-19.

This sequence joins TRBV27 and TRBJ1-6; 7 bases fit TRBD1. Germline V gene sequence: CDR1 MNHEY, CDR2 SMNVEV (reference sequence). After removal of 5 bases from V and 5 bases from J, the junction contained 9 bases not matched to a gene. The CDR3 totals 16 residues. The CDR3, as DNA: TGTGCCAGCAGTCTAAGACAGGGTGGGAATAATTCACCCCTCCACTTT. Protein sequence: CASSLRQGGNNSPLHF.

The gene calls are TRBV6-5 and TRBJ1-1; D gene unclear. The V and J ends lost 0 bases and 8 bases respectively, with 10 bases between them. Germline V gives CDR1 MNHEY, CDR2 SVGAGI. This CDR3 is built from 13 residues. The CDR3 nucleotides read TGTGCCAGCAGTTACTCGAGGTCGTCCGAAGCTTTCTTT. This gives the protein CASSYSRSSEAFF.

The chain recombines TRBV2 with TRBJ2-7, with 7 bases fitting TRBD1. CDR3 length: 14 amino acids. Germline CDR1 is SNHLY and CDR2 is FYNNEI. With V trimmed by 6 bases and J by 0 bases, 5 bases remained unmatched. The CDR3 coding sequence is TGTGCCAGCAGAGACAGGGATCTCTCCTACGAGCAGTACTTC. Protein sequence: CASRDRDLSYEQYF.

The chain couples TRBV28 to TRBJ1-4; TRBD1 might be the D (5 bases). The CDR3 is 16 residues long. CDR1 and CDR2 (germline): MDHEN, SYDVKM. The V end lost 4 bases, the J end lost 3 bases, and 15 bases lay between the germline ends. The CDR3 DNA reads as TGTGCCAGCAGTTCTAAACGGGGAGGGGCTAATGAAAAACTGTTTTTT. Its translation is CASSSKRGGANEKLFF.

This clone was picked up one time. This rearrangement joins TRBV30 to TRBJ2-7; D perhaps matches TRBD1 (5 bases). The CDR3 length is 14 residues. Between the trimmed V and J ends, which lost 2 bases and 4 bases, there was a span of 15 bases. Germline assignment: CDR1 GTSNPN and CDR2 SVGIG (reference sequence). The CDR3 loop reads CAWSNQGVVYEQYF. The CDR3 nucleotides read TGTGCCTGGAGTAACCAAGGGGTGGTATACGAGCAGTACTTC. Drawing the rest from reference TRBV30 and TRBJ2-7, the complete variable domain is SQTIHQWPATLVQPVGSPLSLECTVEGTSNPNLYWYRQAAGRGLQLLFYSVGIGQISSEVPQNLSASRPQDRQFILSSKKLLLSDSGFYLCAWSNQGVVYEQYFGPGTRLTVT.

The chain is built from TRBV19 and TRBJ1-5; 11 nucleotides align to TRBD1. J was trimmed by 6 bases and V by 7 bases; bases with no gene match: 17. The CDR3 is made up of 18 amino acids. Germline-derived CDR1 and CDR2 are LNHDA and SQIVND (reference sequence). The CDR3 DNA is TGTGCCAGTAATCCCCGGACAGGGGGCGACGTATACCGTCAGCCCCAGCATTTT. This sequence encodes CASNPRTGGDVYRQPQHF.

This sequence joins TRBV27 and TRBJ1-6; the D gene is possibly TRBD1 (5 bases). Germline loops: CDR1 MNHEY, CDR2 SMNVEV (reference sequence). Trimming took 5 bases from V and 10 from J, leaving 15 bases between them. There are 14 residues in the CDR3. The CDR3 reads CASSQEGVWSPLHF. The CDR3 DNA sequence: TGTGCCAGCAGTCAAGAAGGGGTTTGGTCACCCCTCCACTTT.

The V and J genes are TRBV7-2 and TRBJ2-7, with 7 bases identical to TRBD1. The V gene's germline CDR1 is SGHTA and CDR2 FQGNSA. The V and J ends lost 5 bases and 2 bases, in that order; junction bases with no gene match: 6. The length of the CDR3 is 14 residues. The CDR3 DNA reads TGTGCCAGCAGCGTGTACAGGGGCACCTACGAGCAGTACTTC. Translation: CASSVYRGTYEQYF.

The genes are TRBV5-5 and TRBJ1-2; unclear D gene. Trimming took off 1 base at V and 7 bases at J, with 14 bases between the two ends. Germline CDR1 reads SGHKS; CDR2 reads YYEKEE (reference sequence). This CDR3 has 14 amino acids. The CDR3 DNA sequence: TGTGCCAGCAGCTTGAAAGTTCAGGTCGGTGGCTACACCTTC. This translates into CASSLKVQVGGYTF.

This clone appeared once. This sequence joins TRBV3-1 (or the pseudogene TRBV3-2) and TRBJ1-2; maybe TRBD1 (5 bases). V was pared by 3 bases and J by 0 bases, with 11 bases between. This CDR3 has 15 residues. Germline V gene sequence: CDR1 LGHDT, CDR2 YNNKEL (reference sequence). The DNA for the CDR3 is TGTGCCAGCAGCCACGACAGCCCAGCTAACTATGGCTACACCTTC. Protein product: CASSHDSPANYGYTF.

The chain is built from TRBV2 and TRBJ2-7, with TRBD1 as a possible D gene (5 bases). Trimming removed 10 bases at V and 0 bases at J, with 13 bases between. Germline V CDR1 and CDR2: SNHLY, FYNNEI. This CDR3 is built from 13 residues. CDR3 sequence reads: CAIQDISSYEQYF. CDR3 nucleotide sequence: TGTGCCATCCAGGACATTAGCTCCTACGAGCAGTACTTC.

Here the CDR3 reads CASSDTGTTQYF. CDR3 nucleotides: TGTGCCAGCAGTGACACAGGGACTACGCAGTATTTT. The chain joins TRBV2 to TRBJ2-3; a weak D match, TRBD1 (6 bases). CDR1 and CDR2 from the germline V gene are SNHLY and FYNNEI. The CDR3 totals 12 residues. Trimming pared 3 bases from V and 8 bases from J, leaving 9 bases between.

The gene calls are TRBV9 and TRBJ1-3; D is undetermined. V was shortened by 0 bases and J by 0 bases, with 4 bases between the two germline ends. CDR3 size: 14 residues. Germline loops: CDR1 SGDLS, CDR2 YYNGEE. For the CDR3, the DNA is TGTGCCAGCAGCGTAGCGGGCTCTGGAAACACCATATATTTT. This codes for CASSVAGSGNTIYF.

The chain carries TRBV3-1 (or the pseudogene TRBV3-2) and TRBJ1-6; no clear D gene. Per germline, CDR1 LGHDT and CDR2 YNNKEL (reference sequence). This CDR3 contains 14 residues. Trimming pared 4 bases from V and 5 bases from J, leaving 9 bases between. The CDR3 sequence is CASSLIRNNSPLHF. The DNA for the CDR3 is TGTGCCAGCAGCCTTATCAGGAATAATTCACCCCTCCACTTT.

The chain recombines TRBV7-9 with TRBJ2-3, with 14 nucleotides matching TRBD2. In germline, CDR1 is SEHNR, CDR2 FQNEAQ (reference sequence). The CDR3 covers 17 residues. V gave up 5 bases and J gave up 7 bases; unmatched junction bases: 11. The CDR3 DNA follows: TGTGCCAGCAGCCCTCCCCAAGGACTAGCGGGAGGCAATACGCAGTATTTT. This gives the protein CASSPPQGLAGGNTQYF.

The chain has TRBV19 and TRBJ1-3, with unresolved D. Germline V gene sequence: CDR1 LNHDA, CDR2 SQIVND (reference sequence). The V gene lost 5 bases and the J gene lost 0 bases, with 8 bases spanning the gap. This CDR3 region has 14 residues. CDR3 DNA: TGTGCCAGTAGTCTTCAACTCTCTGGAAACACCATATATTTT. Residues: CASSLQLSGNTIYF.

V gene TRBV4-2 combines with J gene TRBJ2-5; D might be TRBD2 (6 bases). The germline gives CDR1 LGHNA, CDR2 YNFKEQ. V was trimmed by 0 bases and J by 4 bases, leaving 9 bases between them. The CDR3 covers 14 residues. In DNA form, the CDR3 reads TGTGCCAGCAGCCAAGAGGGGAGGATAGAGACCCAGTACTTC. Residues: CASSQEGRIETQYF.

CDR3 bases: TGTGCCAGCAGTTACTCCTCGGGACTAGCGGGCACCGGGGAGCTGTTTTTT. Protein: CASSYSSGLAGTGELFF. The rearrangement links TRBV6-2 or TRBV6-3 to TRBJ2-2, with 12 nucleotides matching TRBD2. J was trimmed by 4 bases and V by 0 bases; bases with no gene match: 3. Germline CDR1 reads MNHEY; CDR2 reads SVGEGT. The CDR3 spans 17 residues.

This clone came up once. This chain uses TRBV12-5 with TRBJ1-1; D may be TRBD1 (5 bases). Trimming shortened V by 9 bases and J by 2 bases, and 13 bases separated the two germline ends. Germline V CDR1 and CDR2: LGHNT, FRNRAP. This CDR3 spans 13 amino acids. CDR3 loop: CASLRELNTEAFF. For the CDR3, the DNA is TGTGCTAGCCTCAGGGAACTTAACACTGAAGCTTTCTTT. Complete variable domain (other parts from reference TRBV12-5 and TRBJ1-1): DARVTQTPRHKVTEMGQEVTMRCQPILGHNTVFWYRQTMMQGLELLAYFRNRAPLDDSGMPKDRFSAEMPDATLATLKIQPSEPRDSAVYFCASLRELNTEAFFGQGTRLTVV.

This clone came up once. The chain has TRBV5-1 and TRBJ1-3; D possibly corresponds to TRBD1 (6 bases). CDR1 SGHRS and CDR2 YFSETQ come from the germline V gene. CDR3 length: 16 amino acids. V gave up 0 bases and J gave up 0 bases, with 10 bases separating them. The chain's CDR3 is CASSLDGGHSGNTIYF. The CDR3 bases are TGCGCCAGCAGCTTGGATGGGGGCCACTCTGGAAACACCATATATTTT.

The V and J genes are TRBV3-1 (or the pseudogene TRBV3-2) and TRBJ2-3; possibly TRBD1 for D (6 bases). V lost 1 base, J lost 0 bases, and 17 bases lay in between. The CDR3 has 18 residues. Germline assignment: CDR1 LGHDT and CDR2 YNNKEL (reference sequence). CDR3: CASSQAPGHSSSTDTQYF. The CDR3 nucleotides read TGTGCCAGCAGCCAAGCGCCGGGACACTCGTCAAGCACAGATACGCAGTATTTT.

This clone was seen once. The rearrangement joins TRBV6-5 to TRBJ2-2, with D perhaps TRBD1 (6 bases). V was pared by 6 bases and J by 6 bases, with 14 bases between. The CDR3 has 14 residues. In germline, CDR1 is MNHEY, CDR2 SVGAGI. This CDR3 is CASSLRPGAGELFF. In DNA, the CDR3 is TGTGCCAGCAGCCTACGCCCAGGGGCCGGGGAGCTGTTTTTT.

The chain combines TRBV27 with TRBJ2-1; TRBD2 matches 7 bases. The trim removed 4 bases at V and 1 base at J, leaving 4 bases unmatched. Per the germline V gene, CDR1 is MNHEY and CDR2 is SMNVEV (reference sequence). This CDR3 has 15 residues. CDR3 protein: CASSSEGGSYNEQFF. CDR3 sequence (DNA): TGTGCCAGCAGTTCCGAGGGAGGGTCCTACAATGAGCAGTTCTTC.

The rearrangement links TRBV5-6 to TRBJ1-2, with 11 nucleotides matching TRBD1. The CDR3 contains 15 residues. Germline loops: CDR1 SGHDT, CDR2 YYEEEE. The V segment lost 6 bases and the J segment 4 bases; nucleotides outside the gene matches: 8. The CDR3 nucleotides are TGTGCCAGCAAGGACAGGGGGCTAAGACCCTATGGCTACACCTTC. It codes for CASKDRGLRPYGYTF.

V and J are TRBV12-5 and TRBJ2-1; 13 bases align to TRBD2. V was pared by 5 bases and J by 2 bases, with 12 bases of the junction left unmatched. This CDR3 has 19 residues. Germline values: CDR1 LGHNT, CDR2 FRNRAP. CDR3 DNA sequence: TGTGCTAGTGGTAGCGCCGGGACTAGCGGGGAGGTCGCCTACAATGAGCAGTTCTTC. Amino acid sequence: CASGSAGTSGEVAYNEQFF.

The chain is built from TRBV5-6 and TRBJ2-5; TRBD1 matches at 9 bases. Germline CDR1 is SGHDT and CDR2 is YYEEEE. The length of the CDR3 is 14 residues. J was trimmed by 5 bases and V by 0 bases; bases with no gene match: 2. The CDR3 DNA is TGTGCCAGCAGCTTGGGACAGGGGGGCGAGACCCAGTACTTC. Residues: CASSLGQGGETQYF.

The chain is built from TRBV6-5 and TRBJ2-1; 9 bases fit TRBD1. Germline-derived CDR1 and CDR2 are MNHEY and SVGAGI. Trimming took 6 bases from V and 4 from J; bases not matched to a gene: 7. The CDR3 sequence is 15 residues long. CDR3 nucleotide sequence: TGTGCCAGCAGGCCTACAGGGGGCGGATACAATGAGCAGTTCTTC. Its protein product is CASRPTGGGYNEQFF.